This TCR beta chain originates from a study of cytomegalovirus exposure and HLA in healthy donors. General observations from the study: The HLA-A and HLA-B alleles of most subjects were reportedly predicted accurately from TCR beta sequences. It was assumed in the presence/absence analyses that sequencing depth was roughly uniform across donors.

As for this clone: Its matching antigen is unknown.

Germline V lookup: CDR1 SNHLY, CDR2 FYNNEI. The CDR3 is 14 residues long. 60 Vbeta and 13 Jbeta primers were used in PCR. TCRdb keeps only in-frame clones here, not all; method: immunoSEQ multiplex PCR. Of about 190,000 clones in the sample, 77% were seen once. The sample taken for sequencing was PBMCs. The chain links TRBV2 to TRBJ2-5; D is undetermined. Matching the DNA end better, TRBJ2-7 makes the J call doubtful. The sequence was collected from a woman in her twenties or thirties in good health and CMV-seropositive. CDR3 bases: TGTGCCAGCGAGATGTCGGAGAGCTCCTACGAGCAGTACTTC. It specifies CASEMSESSYEQYF.